Listed below are T cell receptor beta chains from one sample, sequenced in a study of T cells in localized non-small cell lung cancer. Clones were read by immunoSEQ multiplex PCR, and TCRdb kept only the in-frame ones, dropping some. The sample lists tens of thousands of clones; around 92% were seen once. The material sequenced was peripheral blood, taken before any cancer treatment. These receptors were taken from a female donor over 55 with stage I lung adenocarcinoma. Each CDR3 is given with its conserved first and last residue. The order of the fields is V gene, D gene, CDR3 length, clone size, J gene, CDR3 protein, CDR3 DNA. D genes are given only for firm matches. Where a row states a size, it is once, few, many or the class of an expanded clone; other rows omit it.

v_call: TRBV18; d_call: NA; cdr3_length: 16; clone_size: NA; j_call: TRBJ1-1; cdr3_aa: CASSPRGPEANTEAFF; cdr3_nt: TGTGCCAGCTCACCACGGGGCCCCGAAGCGAACACTGAAGCTTTCTTT
v_call: TRBV5-4; d_call: TRBD1; cdr3_length: 15; clone_size: NA; j_call: TRBJ1-2; cdr3_aa: CASSAGTAGPGGYTF; cdr3_nt: TGTGCCAGCAGCGCCGGGACAGCGGGACCAGGCGGCTACACCTTC
v_call: TRBV5-5; d_call: TRBD1; cdr3_length: 15; clone_size: NA; j_call: TRBJ1-5; cdr3_aa: CASRRTGEGNQPQHF; cdr3_nt: TGTGCCAGCAGAAGGACAGGGGAGGGCAATCAGCCCCAGCATTTT
v_call: TRBV29-1; d_call: NA; cdr3_length: 12; clone_size: once; j_call: TRBJ2-3; cdr3_aa: CSVAPLADTQYF; cdr3_nt: TGCAGCGTGGCCCCTTTGGCAGATACGCAGTATTTT
v_call: TRBV5-1; d_call: NA; cdr3_length: 13; clone_size: NA; j_call: TRBJ2-5; cdr3_aa: CASSLLGGETQYF; cdr3_nt: TGCGCCAGCAGCTTGCTAGGGGGAGAGACCCAGTACTTC
v_call: TRBV19; d_call: NA; cdr3_length: 13; clone_size: once; j_call: TRBJ2-7; cdr3_aa: CASSTTPMTEQYF; cdr3_nt: TGTGCCAGTAGCACTACCCCTATGACCGAGCAGTACTTC
v_call: TRBV7-8; d_call: NA; cdr3_length: 13; clone_size: NA; j_call: TRBJ1-3; cdr3_aa: CASSLARENTIYF; cdr3_nt: TGTGCCAGCAGCTTAGCCAGGGAGAACACCATATATTTT
v_call: TRBV18; d_call: NA; cdr3_length: 15; clone_size: NA; j_call: TRBJ1-5; cdr3_aa: CASSPGYSSNQPQHF; cdr3_nt: TGTGCCAGCTCACCAGGATACAGTTCCAATCAGCCCCAGCATTTT
v_call: TRBV10-1; d_call: TRBD1; cdr3_length: 13; clone_size: NA; j_call: TRBJ1-4; cdr3_aa: CASSGQGEEKLFF; cdr3_nt: TGCGCCAGCTCGGGGCAGGGGGAAGAAAAACTGTTTTTT
v_call: TRBV15; d_call: NA; cdr3_length: 14; clone_size: NA; j_call: TRBJ2-7; cdr3_aa: CATSAQDGTYEQYF; cdr3_nt: TGTGCCACCAGTGCCCAGGACGGTACCTACGAGCAGTACTTC